Each of the 32 T cell receptor beta chains below was sequenced from the same sample in a study of T cell repertoires in cytomegalovirus infection. TCRdb fed the reads into MiXCR, producing one record per CDR3 protein. The table lists approximately 500,000 distinct CDR3 sequences, approximately 10% of them singletons. The sample taken for sequencing was PBMCs. These receptors originate from a human donor in good health (CMV status not recorded). Some clones in this sample may be carry-over from other donors' samples.

The V gene is TRBV20-1, the J gene TRBJ2-1; 8 positions match TRBD2. V shed 1 base and J 5 bases; nucleotides not matched to a gene: 7. This CDR3 comprises 15 residues. Germline CDR1 and CDR2: DFQATT and SNEGSKA (reference sequence). CDR3 residues: CSARAPAGADNEQFF. The CDR3 region has the DNA TGCAGTGCTAGAGCCCCAGCGGGGGCAGACAATGAGCAGTTCTTC.

This clonotype was seen at least ten times. The chain uses TRBV6-6 and TRBJ1-5; TRBD1 matches 7 bases. The V gene end was trimmed by 3 bases and the J gene end by 8 bases; junction bases not matched to a gene: 7. The CDR3 runs 14 residues. Germline assignment: CDR1 MNHNY and CDR2 SVGAGI (reference sequence). The CDR3 sequence is CASSYRQGLEPQHF. The CDR3 bases are TGTGCCAGCAGTTATAGACAGGGCCTTGAGCCCCAGCATTTT.

Many counts were recorded for this clonotype. This chain joins TRBV7-9 and TRBJ1-1; D may be TRBD1 (5 bases). Trimming took off 0 bases at V and 0 bases at J, with 8 bases between the two ends. This CDR3 has 15 residues. Germline V gene data show CDR1 as SEHNR and CDR2 as FQNEAQ (reference sequence). Here the CDR3 reads CASSLANRMNTEAFF. The CDR3 nucleotides are TGTGCCAGCAGCTTAGCGAACAGGATGAACACTGAAGCTTTCTTT.

This clonotype was picked up many times. The chain uses TRBV7-9 and TRBJ2-2; maybe TRBD2 (6 bases). The CDR3 has 15 residues. Germline V lookup: CDR1 SEHNR, CDR2 FQNEAQ (reference sequence). Trimming took 6 bases from V and 4 from J, leaving 15 bases between them. For the CDR3, the DNA is TGTGCCAGCAGGGACTACTCAACCATCACCGGGGAGCTGTTTTTT. Its protein product is CASRDYSTITGELFF.

This clonotype was observed many times. This chain joins TRBV5-4 and TRBJ2-1, with 9 bases identical to TRBD1. Germline loops: CDR1 SGHNT, CDR2 YYREEE (reference sequence). The CDR3 is 15 residues long. The J segment lost 8 bases and the V segment lost 5 bases, leaving 11 bases of the junction unmatched. The CDR3 coding sequence is TGTGCCAGCAGGTTCCGTGGGACAGGGCATCATGAGCAGTTCTTC. Protein product: CASRFRGTGHHEQFF. Together with reference TRBV5-4 and TRBJ2-1, the CDR3 gives the full variable domain: ETGVTQSPTHLIKTRGQQVTLRCSSQSGHNTVSWYQQALGQGPQFIFQYYREEENGRGNFPPRFSGLQFPNYSSELNVNALELDDSALYLCASRFRGTGHHEQFFGPGTRLTVL.

The chain uses TRBV5-4 and TRBJ2-3; TRBD2 aligns across 8 bases. This CDR3 spans 16 amino acids. The ends lost 0 bases at V and 0 bases at J; junction bases unmatched: 3. Per the germline V gene, CDR1 is SGHNT and CDR2 is YYREEE (reference sequence). The CDR3 nucleotides are TGTGCCAGCAGCTTGGATAGCGGGACTAGCACAGATACGCAGTATTTT. It yields the protein CASSLDSGTSTDTQYF.

There are many counts of this clonotype. V is TRBV20-1 and J is TRBJ2-7, with TRBD2 identical over 15 bases. Germline V gene sequence: CDR1 DFQATT, CDR2 SNEGSKA (reference sequence). Unmatched junction bases numbered 5, after V lost 6 bases and J lost 5 bases. The CDR3 has 14 residues. The CDR3 DNA reads as TGCAGTGCAGGACTAGCGGGAGGGCCACACGAGCAGTACTTC. Translating gives CSAGLAGGPHEQYF.

In its sample, this clonotype was seen many times. The V and J genes are TRBV11-3 and TRBJ2-5, with TRBD1 identical over 7 bases. Germline CDR1 SGHNT, CDR2 YENEEA. The CDR3 is 15 residues long. V lost 1 base and J lost 2; bases outside the gene matches: 4. The CDR3 coding sequence is TGTGCCAGCAGCTTAGGGGGGACAGTACAAGAGACCCAGTACTTC. Its translation: CASSLGGTVQETQYF.

This clonotype was seen ten or more times. The V and J genes are TRBV7-6 and TRBJ2-2; no firm D call. The CDR3 extends over 14 amino acids. The V and J ends lost 5 bases and 7 bases respectively, with 14 bases between them. The V gene's germline CDR1 is SGHVS and CDR2 FNYEAQ. The CDR3 bases are TGTGCCAGCAGCCCCGACGGGCCTAGCGGGGAGCTGTTTTTT. Translation gives CASSPDGPSGELFF.

This clonotype was detected ten times or more. This chain connects TRBV6-6 to TRBJ1-2, with D possibly matching TRBD1 (5 bases). Germline CDR1 reads MNHNY; CDR2 reads SVGAGI (reference sequence). With 6 bases removed from V and 4 bases from J, the gap between germline ends came to 6 bases. The CDR3 covers 11 residues. CDR3 nucleotides: TGTGCCAGCAGGACAGCCTATGGCTACACCTTC. Its translation: CASRTAYGYTF.

This clonotype has ten or more counts. The rearrangement links TRBV29-1 to TRBJ2-3; D gene unclear. The CDR3 has 13 residues. Between the trimmed V and J ends, which lost 2 bases and 5 bases, there was a span of 11 bases. CDR1 is SQVTM and CDR2 is ANQGSEA in the germline V gene. In nucleotides, the CDR3 is TGCAGCGTTGAATCCGAGAGGCGAGATACGCAGTATTTT. This translates into CSVESERRDTQYF.

This clonotype appeared a few times. The chain joins TRBV29-1 to TRBJ2-4; D possibly corresponds to TRBD2 (6 bases). The CDR3 covers 13 residues. Germline V gene data show CDR1 as SQVTM and CDR2 as ANQGSEA. Trimming removed 3 bases from V and 6 bases from J, with 12 bases in between. The CDR3 nucleotides read TGCAGCGTTGAGGCGGGGTTTGGAAACATTCAGTACTTC. This translates into CSVEAGFGNIQYF.

This chain's CDR3 is CATSDLPRDRSYNEQFF. The CDR3 DNA sequence: TGTGCCACCAGTGACCTCCCCCGGGACAGGTCCTACAATGAGCAGTTCTTC. The V gene is TRBV24-1, the J gene TRBJ2-1, with 8 bases fitting TRBD1. The CDR3 sequence is 17 residues long. After removal of 4 bases from V and 1 base from J, the junction contained 8 bases not matched to a gene. Looked up from germline, CDR1 is KGHDR and CDR2 is SFDVKD.

This clonotype was detected ten times or more. V and J are TRBV12-3 or TRBV12-4 and TRBJ1-2; 10 nucleotides align to TRBD1. The CDR3 consists of 17 residues. V shed 3 bases and J 7 bases; nucleotides not matched to a gene: 14. The CDR3: CASSFRDRGKSGPGYTF. The CDR3 DNA sequence: TGTGCCAGCAGTTTCCGGGACAGGGGAAAGTCAGGGCCTGGCTACACCTTC.

Note on this clonotype: The junction does not match germline at one end; this may be a read error. The V and J genes are TRBV7-8 and TRBJ2-3; tentatively, D is TRBD1 or TRBD2 (5 bases each). The germline V gene encodes CDR1 SGHVS and CDR2 FQNEAQ. The CDR3 has 17 residues. For the CDR3, the DNA is TGTGCCAGCAGCTTACGGAAAGGGGACCCCAGCATAGATACGCAGTATTTT. Its translation is CASSLRKGDPSIDTQYF.

This clonotype was seen ten or more times. V and J are TRBV2 and TRBJ1-3; D gene uncertain. CDR3 length equals 14 residues. The germline gives CDR1 SNHLY, CDR2 FYNNEI. Trimming took off 6 bases at V and 3 bases at J, with 12 bases between the two ends. CDR3 DNA: TGTGCCAGCAGGCCAAGGGCCAGTGGAAACACCATATATTTT. This sequence encodes CASRPRASGNTIYF.

In this sample, this clonotype turned up many times. The chain combines TRBV7-6 with TRBJ2-7; D is unresolved. The CDR3 length is 13 residues. V was cut by 2 bases and J by 5 bases, with 10 bases left in between. The germline gives CDR1 SGHVS, CDR2 FNYEAQ. The CDR3 DNA reads TGTGCCAGCAGCTTAAACGGACGGAACGAGCAGTACTTC. Translation gives CASSLNGRNEQYF.

This clonotype was seen many times. The rearrangement links TRBV19 to TRBJ2-1; the D is unclear. Germline CDR1 is LNHDA and CDR2 is SQIVND (reference sequence). The CDR3 covers 11 residues. Trimming took 6 bases from V and 8 from J, leaving 8 bases between them. CDR3 sequence (DNA): TGTGCCAGTAGCGAAATTGATGAGCAGTTCTTC. Protein product: CASSEIDEQFF.

This clonotype has only a few counts. The chain couples TRBV29-1 to TRBJ2-3; TRBD1 might be the D (7 bases). This CDR3 is built from 15 residues. Germline-derived CDR1 and CDR2 are SQVTM and ANQGSEA. V dropped 3 bases and J dropped 6 bases, with 19 bases sitting between them. CDR3 sequence reads: CSVDSGSGGIDTQYF. The CDR3 DNA sequence: TGCAGCGTTGACTCGGGGTCAGGGGGGATCGATACGCAGTATTTT.

This clonotype was counted a few times. The chain uses TRBV5-1 and TRBJ2-5; TRBD2 matches at 12 bases. J gave up 5 bases and V 3 bases, and 8 bases lay outside the gene matches. The CDR3 has 16 residues. The V gene's germline CDR1 is SGHRS and CDR2 YFSETQ. CDR3 residues: CASSYSRLAGVETQYF. The CDR3 region has the DNA TGCGCCAGCAGCTATAGTCGACTAGCGGGGGTGGAGACCCAGTACTTC.

This clonotype was counted many times. This chain uses TRBV13 with TRBJ1-3; 9 nucleotides align to TRBD1. V shed 6 bases and J 0 bases; nucleotides not matched to a gene: 6. The CDR3 has 16 residues. Germline CDR1 reads PRHDT; CDR2 reads FYEKMQ (reference sequence). CDR3 bases: TGTGCCAGCAGTTGGACAGGGGCTCTCTCTGGAAACACCATATATTTT. It specifies CASSWTGALSGNTIYF.

This clonotype was seen at least ten times. This chain links TRBV7-8 with TRBJ1-2, with D possibly being TRBD1 (6 bases). CDR1 SGHVS and CDR2 FQNEAQ come from the germline V gene. V lost 5 bases, J lost 2 bases, and 15 bases lay in between. This CDR3 is built from 15 residues. The CDR3 spells CASSPRTALNYGYTF. CDR3 in DNA: TGTGCCAGCAGCCCCAGGACAGCCTTAAACTATGGCTACACCTTC.

This clonotype was seen repeatedly, ten times or more. This sequence joins TRBV27 and TRBJ2-7, with D perhaps matching TRBD2 (5 bases). V gave up 4 bases and J gave up 7 bases, with 14 bases separating them. The CDR3 covers 13 residues. CDR1 and CDR2 (germline): MNHEY, SMNVEV (reference sequence). In DNA, the CDR3 is TGTGCCAGCAGTTCCCCTCCGGGCGGGGAGCAGTACTTC. Its protein is CASSSPPGGEQYF.

This clonotype was detected many times. The J gene is TRBJ1-4, the V gene TRBV6-6; unclear D gene. Germline V CDR1 and CDR2: MNHNY, SVGAGI (reference sequence). This CDR3 has 14 amino acids. V lost 0 bases, J lost 7 bases, and 9 bases lay in between. CDR3 nucleotide sequence: TGTGCCAGCAGTTACTCGGGCCAGACTGAAAAACTGTTTTTT. This translates into CASSYSGQTEKLFF.

The V and J genes are TRBV28 and TRBJ2-1; TRBD2 aligns across 9 bases. V shed 2 bases, J shed 7 bases, and the junction held 6 bases outside the gene matches. The CDR3 runs 15 residues. Germline V gene sequence: CDR1 MDHEN, CDR2 SYDVKM. CDR3 region: CASSLLGGRANEQFF. CDR3 nucleotide sequence: TGTGCCAGCAGTTTACTGGGCGGGAGGGCTAATGAGCAGTTCTTC.

This clonotype was found a few times. The chain couples TRBV6-1 to TRBJ2-7; maybe TRBD2 (5 bases). Trimming stripped 2 bases from V and 2 bases from J, with 10 bases between. The CDR3 is 14 amino acids. Germline V lookup: CDR1 MNHNS, CDR2 SASEGT. DNA of the CDR3: TGTGCCAGCAGTGAAACTGGGAGCCCCTACGAGCAGTACTTC. Protein: CASSETGSPYEQYF.

The sample holds many counts of this clonotype. J is TRBJ2-1 and V is TRBV27; perhaps TRBD2 as D (5 bases). The V end lost 3 bases, the J end lost 8 bases, and 14 bases lay between the germline ends. Germline V gene lookup returns CDR1 MNHEY and CDR2 SMNVEV (reference sequence). The CDR3 loop spans 14 amino acids. The CDR3 DNA reads TGTGCCAGCAGTTTTTGGTCTAGCCACCATGAGCAGTTCTTC. Encoded protein: CASSFWSSHHEQFF.

This clonotype was seen a few times. This sequence joins TRBV2 and TRBJ2-5; maybe TRBD2 (7 bases). V dropped 7 bases and J dropped 3 bases, with 12 bases sitting between them. Looked up from germline, CDR1 is SNHLY and CDR2 is FYNNEI. This CDR3 contains 13 residues. The CDR3 region is CASTRGGEETQYF. The CDR3 coding sequence is TGTGCCAGCACTCGAGGGGGGGAAGAGACCCAGTACTTC.

This clonotype was counted at least ten times. The chain uses TRBV7-9 and TRBJ1-1; tentatively, D is TRBD1 (5 bases). Per germline, CDR1 SEHNR and CDR2 FQNEAQ (reference sequence). Trimming shortened V by 7 bases and J by 6 bases, and 21 bases separated the two germline ends. The length of the CDR3 is 15 residues. DNA of the CDR3: TGTGCCAGCATCACAGTAGGCGGGGGTGAGGCTGAAGCTTTCTTT. This codes for CASITVGGGEAEAFF.

CDR3 nucleotide sequence: TGTGCCAGCAGACCGGGACATAATAGCAATCAGCCCCAGCATTTT. Translation gives CASRPGHNSNQPQHF. The chain joins TRBV6-1 to TRBJ1-5, with a weak D call TRBD1 (6 bases). Trimming took off 6 bases at V and 0 bases at J, with 12 bases between the two ends. The CDR3 loop spans 15 amino acids. Germline assignment: CDR1 MNHNS and CDR2 SASEGT.

The rearrangement links TRBV29-1 to TRBJ2-1; 10 bases match TRBD1. The length of the CDR3 is 14 residues. Germline CDR1 reads SQVTM; CDR2 reads ANQGSEA. With 7 bases clipped from V and 2 bases from J, the junction kept 5 bases outside the gene matches. Here the CDR3 DNA reads TGCAGCGCTCTGACAGGGGGCCCCTACAATGAGCAGTTCTTC. Encoded protein: CSALTGGPYNEQFF.

This clonotype was counted many times. The rearrangement joins TRBV27 to TRBJ2-7; D is possibly TRBD1 (6 bases). This CDR3 contains 13 residues. The V and J ends lost 4 bases and 7 bases respectively, with 14 bases between them. Germline CDR1 MNHEY, CDR2 SMNVEV (reference sequence). CDR3 sequence: CASSYQGRGEQYF. The CDR3 DNA reads TGTGCCAGCAGTTATCAGGGGCGAGGGGAGCAGTACTTC.